The source of this T cell receptor (beta chain) is a study of beta chain features in type 1 diabetes. Study-level background: The study found patients and healthy donors alike in age, gender and cell yields. Study-wide points: Shortening that was moderate but significant affected the TCRB CDR3s of Type 1 diabetes patients in all four CD4+ subsets. Shorter templates may be favored by PCR, equally so in patients and controls.

This clone was seen only a few times. Antigen specificity is unknown. This CDR3 contains 13 residues. Germline-derived CDR1 and CDR2 are SGHTA and FQGNSA. V was clipped by 3 bases and J by 9 bases, with 12 bases between them. The sequenced template was cDNA made from the entire isolated RNA. TCRdb keeps only in-frame clones here, not all; method: immunoSEQ multiplex PCR. This table has 630,000 or so clones, 11% to 15% appearing once. The TCR was taken from a man aged 18 to 30 with type 1 diabetes. The sequencing input was naive CD4+ T cells from blood. V usage is TRBV7-2 and J usage is TRBJ2-1; the D gene is possibly TRBD2 (7 bases). CDR3 nucleotides: TGTGCCAGCAGCTTCCGGGGGGCCTTTGAGCAGTTCTTC. Protein: CASSFRGAFEQFF. Full variable domain (outside the CDR3, taken from reference TRBV7-2 and TRBJ2-1): GAGVSQSPSNKVTEKGKDVELRCDPISGHTALYWYRQSLGQGLEFLIYFQGNSAPDKSGLPSDRFSAERTGGSVSTLTIQRTQQEDSAVYLCASSFRGAFEQFFGPGTRLTVL.